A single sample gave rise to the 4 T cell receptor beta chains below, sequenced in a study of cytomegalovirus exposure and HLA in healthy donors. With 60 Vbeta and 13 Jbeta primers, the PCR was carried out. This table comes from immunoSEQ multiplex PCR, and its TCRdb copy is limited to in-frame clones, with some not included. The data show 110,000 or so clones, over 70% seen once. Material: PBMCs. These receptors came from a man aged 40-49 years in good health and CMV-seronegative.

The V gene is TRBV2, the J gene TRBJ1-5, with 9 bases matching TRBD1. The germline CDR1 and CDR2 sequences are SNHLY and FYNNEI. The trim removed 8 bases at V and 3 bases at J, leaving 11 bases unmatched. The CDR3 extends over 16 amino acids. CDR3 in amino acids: CASLGQGTLSNQPQHF. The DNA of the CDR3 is TGTGCCAGCCTCGGACAGGGGACCCTCTCCAATCAGCCCCAGCATTTT. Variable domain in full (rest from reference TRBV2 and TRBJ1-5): EPEVTQTPSHQVTQMGQEVILRCVPISNHLYFYWYRQILGQKVEFLVSFYNNEISEKSEIFDDQFSVERPDGSNFTLKIRSTKLEDSAMYFCASLGQGTLSNQPQHFGDGTRLSIL.

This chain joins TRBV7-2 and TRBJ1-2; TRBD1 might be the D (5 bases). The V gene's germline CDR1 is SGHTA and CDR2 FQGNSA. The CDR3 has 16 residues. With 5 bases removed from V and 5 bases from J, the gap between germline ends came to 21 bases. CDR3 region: CASSRDPLLGGYGYTF. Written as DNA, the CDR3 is TGTGCCAGCAGCCGAGACCCGCTCCTCGGGGGGTATGGCTACACCTTC.

The CDR3 nucleotides read TGTGCCAGCAGCCGTAATAGGGACAGGGGGCAAAACACTGAAGCTTTCTTT. Its translation: CASSRNRDRGQNTEAFF. The chain combines TRBV11-1 with TRBJ1-1; TRBD1 aligns across 12 bases. Unmatched junction bases numbered 9, after V lost 5 bases and J lost 2 bases. Germline V gene data show CDR1 as SGHAT and CDR2 as FQDESV (reference sequence). CDR3 size: 17 residues.

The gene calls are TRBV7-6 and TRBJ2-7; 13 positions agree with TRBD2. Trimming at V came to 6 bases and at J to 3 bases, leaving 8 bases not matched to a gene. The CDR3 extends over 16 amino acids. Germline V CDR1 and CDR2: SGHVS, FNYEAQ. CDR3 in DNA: TGTGCCAGCAGTGGACTAGCGGGAGTCAGCGTCTACGAGCAGTACTTC. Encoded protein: CASSGLAGVSVYEQYF.